The rows below give T cell receptor beta chains drawn from one sample of a study of STAT3 mutations in large granular lymphocyte leukemia. The assay was immunoSEQ multiplex PCR, and TCRdb's table has in-frame clones only and misses some. The profile shows over 30,000 clones, about 88% of them singletons. Sequencing used PBMCs. The source of these receptors is a human donor with T large granular lymphocyte leukemia. Some clones in this sample may be carry-over from other donors' samples. The CDR3 runs from the conserved cysteine through the conserved F or W. D genes are given only for firm matches. Not every row has a clone size; where given, it reads once, few, many or a size class.

V gene,J gene,CDR3 length,D gene,clone size,CDR3 protein,CDR3 DNA
TRBV5-1,TRBJ2-2,16,-,-,CASSLRGNRDTGELFF,TGCGCCAGCAGCTTGAGAGGGAATCGAGACACCGGGGAGCTGTTTTTT
TRBV18,TRBJ1-2,15,TRBD1,-,CASSPGQGANYGYTF,TGTGCCAGCTCACCGGGACAGGGGGCTAACTATGGCTACACCTTC
TRBV10-3,TRBJ1-6,14,-,-,CAISWDVLNSPLHF,TGTGCCATCAGTTGGGACGTACTCAATTCACCCCTCCACTTT
TRBV7-9,TRBJ1-2,16,-,once,CASSLDRTEANYGYTF,TGTGCCAGCAGCTTAGATAGGACAGAAGCTAACTATGGCTACACCTTC
TRBV5-1,TRBJ2-5,16,TRBD2,-,CASSLSTSGGSETQYF,TGCGCCAGCAGCTTGAGTACCAGCGGGGGATCAGAGACCCAGTACTTC
TRBV10-3,TRBJ1-3,15,TRBD1,-,CAISDRAVSGNTIYF,TGTGCCATCAGCGACAGGGCAGTTTCTGGAAACACCATATATTTT
TRBV6-5,TRBJ1-4,14,-,-,CASSYAAVNEKLFF,TGTGCCAGCAGTTACGCGGCAGTCAATGAAAAACTGTTTTTT
TRBV5-1,TRBJ2-1,14,-,-,CASSLAQGYNEQFF,TGCGCCAGCAGCTTGGCCCAGGGCTATAATGAGCAGTTCTTC
TRBV6-6,TRBJ2-2,14,-,-,CASIRSRHTGELFF,TGTGCCAGCATCAGAAGTAGGCACACCGGGGAGCTGTTTTTT
TRBV4-1,TRBJ1-1,16,TRBD1,-,CASSQSTGQMNTEAFF,TGCGCCAGCAGCCAAAGTACGGGACAGATGAACACTGAAGCTTTCTTT
TRBV6-5,TRBJ1-6,16,-,few,CASSYSGVGGYLPLHF,TGTGCCAGCAGTTACTCCGGGGTTGGCGGATACTTACCCCTCCACTTT
TRBV6-1,TRBJ2-2,14,TRBD1,once,CASSVGQGIGELFF,TGTGCCAGCAGTGTGGGACAGGGAATCGGGGAGCTGTTTTTT
TRBV7-9,TRBJ2-3,15,-,-,CASSPGPQRTDTQYF,TGTGCCAGCAGTCCTGGGCCCCAGAGGACAGATACGCAGTATTTT
TRBV6-6,TRBJ1-4,12,-,-,CASSATNEKLFF,TGTGCCAGCAGTGCAACCAATGAAAAACTGTTTTTT
TRBV19,TRBJ1-4,14,-,-,CASTIDRRNEKLFF,TGTGCCAGTACCATCGACCGGAGGAATGAAAAACTGTTTTTT
TRBV10-3,TRBJ2-5,16,TRBD2,-,CAISVGLAGVAETQYF,TGTGCCATCAGTGTCGGACTAGCGGGGGTGGCGGAGACCCAGTACTTC
TRBV5-1,TRBJ2-5,14,TRBD1,-,CASSLQGAAETQYF,TGCGCCAGCAGCTTGCAGGGGGCGGCAGAGACCCAGTACTTC
TRBV6-1,TRBJ1-1,14,TRBD1,-,CASSDRGRNTEAFF,TGTGCCAGCAGTGACAGGGGGCGAAACACTGAAGCTTTCTTT
TRBV5-1,TRBJ2-5,17,-,-,CASSRYRPTSSQETQYF,TGCGCCAGCAGCCGTTACCGCCCCACTTCCTCCCAAGAGACCCAGTACTTC
TRBV5-1,TRBJ1-1,13,-,-,CASSEPGRTEAFF,TGCGCCAGCAGCGAGCCCGGAAGGACTGAAGCTTTCTTT
TRBV28,TRBJ1-2,14,-,few,CASSLRGMDYGYTF,TGTGCCAGCAGTTTAAGGGGCATGGACTATGGCTACACCTTC
TRBV7-9,TRBJ1-2,15,-,-,CASSLAAGAIYGYTF,TGTGCCAGCAGCTTAGCGGCAGGGGCTATCTATGGCTACACCTTC
TRBV29-1,TRBJ1-4,13,TRBD1,-,CSGGQAGGEKLFF,TGCAGCGGAGGACAGGCGGGAGGGGAAAAACTGTTTTTT
TRBV7-9,TRBJ1-1,13,-,-,CASSLATVRKAFF,TGTGCCAGCAGCTTAGCGACAGTCAGAAAAGCTTTCTTT
TRBV5-5,TRBJ1-4,13,TRBD1,-,CASSRTGNEKLFF,TGTGCCAGCAGCCGGACAGGGAATGAAAAACTGTTTTTT
TRBV9,TRBJ1-4,15,-,-,CASSLLAGSEEKLFF,TGTGCTAGCAGCCTCTTGGCGGGGTCGGAGGAAAAACTGTTTTTT
TRBV14,TRBJ2-3,13,-,-,CASSQNYADTQYF,TGTGCCAGCAGCCAAAATTACGCAGATACGCAGTATTTT
TRBV11-2,TRBJ1-6,15,-,-,CASSLGDNDNSPLHF,TGTGCCAGCAGCTTAGGGGACAACGATAATTCACCCCTCCACTTT
TRBV19,TRBJ2-7,14,-,-,CASSFDKSSYEQYF,TGTGCCAGTAGTTTTGACAAGAGCTCCTACGAGCAGTACTTC
TRBV10-3,TRBJ2-7,16,TRBD2,-,CAISEGSGGSSYEQYF,TGTGCCATCAGTGAGGGGAGCGGGGGTAGCTCCTACGAGCAGTACTTC
TRBV7-2,TRBJ2-5,13,-,-,CASSLAARETQYF,TGTGCCAGCAGCTTAGCAGCTCGCGAGACCCAGTACTTC
TRBV19,TRBJ1-5,13,-,-,CASSKGGNQPQHF,TGTGCCAGTAGTAAGGGGGGCAATCAGCCCCAGCATTTT
TRBV15,TRBJ2-5,15,TRBD1,once,CATSRERTGSETQYF,TGTGCCACCAGCAGAGAAAGGACAGGGTCGGAGACCCAGTACTTC
TRBV6-6,TRBJ2-1,15,TRBD2,-,CASRGGSEPVNEQFF,TGTGCCAGCCGAGGCGGGAGTGAACCCGTCAATGAGCAGTTCTTC
TRBV19,TRBJ1-5,12,-,-,CASSHSNQPQHF,TGTGCCAGTAGTCACTCTAATCAGCCCCAGCATTTT